The 19 T cell receptor beta chains below come from one sample, sequenced in a study of cytomegalovirus exposure and HLA in healthy donors. Primers for the PCR totalled 60 Vbeta and 13 Jbeta. The assay was immunoSEQ multiplex PCR, and TCRdb's table has in-frame clones only and misses some. The table includes some 90,000 clones, around 80% detected once. Sequenced: PBMCs. These receptors were collected from a man aged 50-59 years in good health and CMV-seropositive.

This clone was counted once. V and J are TRBV19 and TRBJ1-4; D is possibly TRBD1 (6 bases). V was trimmed by 7 bases and J by 5 bases, leaving 17 bases between them. This CDR3 comprises 15 residues. Germline lookup yields CDR1 LNHDA and CDR2 SQIVND (reference sequence). CDR3 nucleotides: TGTGCCAGTAACGCCCTCGGACAGCCGAATGAAAAACTGTTTTTT. This codes for CASNALGQPNEKLFF.

This chain joins TRBV30 and TRBJ2-3, with 9 bases lining up with TRBD2. Germline CDR1 and CDR2: GTSNPN and SVGIG (reference sequence). The ends lost 3 bases at V and 1 base at J; junction bases unmatched: 8. The CDR3 extends over 16 amino acids. CDR3 DNA sequence: TGTGCCTGGAGCTTAGCGGGAGATTTTGGCACAGATACGCAGTATTTT. It is translated as CAWSLAGDFGTDTQYF. The full variable domain, in which reference TRBV30 and TRBJ2-3 provide the parts outside the CDR3, is SQTIHQWPATLVQPVGSPLSLECTVEGTSNPNLYWYRQAAGRGLQLLFYSVGIGQISSEVPQNLSASRPQDRQFILSSKKLLLSDSGFYLCAWSLAGDFGTDTQYFGPGTRLTVL.

The V and J genes are TRBV7-6 and TRBJ1-1, with D perhaps matching TRBD1 (5 bases). Per the germline V gene, CDR1 is SGHVS and CDR2 is FNYEAQ. The CDR3 loop spans 13 amino acids. V lost 5 bases and J 1 base, leaving 8 bases between the germline ends. CDR3 in amino acids: CASSEQENTEAFF. CDR3 DNA sequence: TGTGCCAGCAGCGAACAGGAGAACACTGAAGCTTTCTTT.

The gene calls are TRBV27 and TRBJ1-2, with 9 bases that match TRBD1. V gave up 0 bases and J gave up 8 bases; unmatched junction bases: 7. There are 15 residues in the CDR3. Germline CDR1 and CDR2: MNHEY and SMNVEV (reference sequence). CDR3 DNA: TGTGCCAGCAGTTTATCGAAACAGGGGGCGGACGGCTACACCTTC. Translated: CASSLSKQGADGYTF.

The chain has TRBV4-3 and TRBJ1-2, with D perhaps matching TRBD1 (6 bases). The CDR3 is 15 amino acids. Germline V lookup: CDR1 LGHNA, CDR2 YSLEER. V was clipped by 1 base and J by 4 bases, with 13 bases between them. Written as DNA, the CDR3 is TGCGCCAGCAGCCAAGGGGCTATGGACAGCTATGGCTACACCTTC. Translated, it gives CASSQGAMDSYGYTF.

The rearrangement joins TRBV19 to TRBJ1-4, with D perhaps matching TRBD1 (6 bases). The V gene lost 4 bases and the J gene lost 8 bases, with 14 bases spanning the gap. In germline, CDR1 is LNHDA, CDR2 SQIVND (reference sequence). CDR3 size: 14 residues. Here the CDR3 DNA reads TGTGCCAGTAGTACTACGGGACAATGGGAAAAACTGTTTTTT. Residues: CASSTTGQWEKLFF.

This sequence joins TRBV19 and TRBJ2-1; 10 bases fit TRBD2. J lost 5 bases, V lost 3 bases, and 16 bases had no gene match. Germline values: CDR1 LNHDA, CDR2 SQIVND (reference sequence). The length of the CDR3 is 19 residues. The CDR3 spells CASSIRVGLAELRDNEQFF. The CDR3 DNA sequence: TGTGCCAGTAGTATCCGCGTCGGACTAGCGGAGCTGAGGGACAATGAGCAGTTCTTC.

J is TRBJ1-5 and V is TRBV6-1; D unclear. The germline CDR1 and CDR2 sequences are MNHNS and SASEGT. The V and J ends lost 5 bases and 6 bases respectively, with 23 bases between them. The CDR3 is 17 amino acids. The DNA of the CDR3 is TGTGCCAGCAGTAAAGGTCGGGGAGGTTCATTGGGTCAGCCCCAGCATTTT. Protein sequence: CASSKGRGGSLGQPQHF.

The rearrangement uses TRBV5-8 and TRBJ1-2, with D uncertain. This CDR3 spans 11 amino acids. Germline V gives CDR1 SGHTS, CDR2 YDEGEE. V gave up 2 bases and J gave up 14 bases, with 13 bases separating them. The CDR3 is CASSFAVLHTF. In DNA, the CDR3 is TGTGCCAGCAGCTTTGCAGTGCTCCATACCTTC. Filled out from reference TRBV5-8 and TRBJ1-2, the complete variable domain reads EAGVTQSPTHLIKTRGQQATLRCSPISGHTSVYWYQQALGLGLQFLLWYDEGEERNRGNFPPRFSGRQFPNYSSELNVNALELEDSALYLCASSFAVLHTFGSGTRLTVV.

The table lists this clone with a few counts. The chain employs TRBV9 and TRBJ2-7; 11 positions match TRBD2. With 4 bases clipped from V and 3 bases from J, the junction kept 6 bases outside the gene matches. The V gene's germline CDR1 is SGDLS and CDR2 YYNGEE. The CDR3 totals 15 residues. The CDR3 spells CASSFGTSGLYEQYF. The CDR3 nucleotides read TGTGCCAGCAGCTTTGGGACTAGCGGACTCTACGAGCAGTACTTC.

The DNA for the CDR3 is TGTGCCAGCAGCCCACAGGAGAACACTGAAGCTTTCTTT. It codes for CASSPQENTEAFF. The chain links TRBV11-2 to TRBJ1-1, with D tentatively TRBD1 (5 bases). V dropped 5 bases and J dropped 1 base, with 8 bases sitting between them. Germline CDR1 SGHAT, CDR2 FQNNGV. This CDR3 is built from 13 residues.

The V gene is TRBV12-5, the J gene TRBJ2-7; weak D call: TRBD2 (5 bases). Trimming shortened V by 2 bases and J by 0 bases, and 17 bases separated the two germline ends. Looked up from germline, CDR1 is LGHNT and CDR2 is FRNRAP. The CDR3 sequence is 17 residues long. The CDR3 sequence is CASGLSPAGRSSYEQYF. The CDR3 bases are TGTGCTAGTGGTTTGTCCCCCGCGGGTCGTAGCTCCTACGAGCAGTACTTC.

This chain joins TRBV7-2 and TRBJ2-3; TRBD2 might be the D (6 bases). Germline CDR1 SGHTA, CDR2 FQGNSA. The CDR3 sequence is 17 residues long. The ends were cut back, 1 base at V and 0 bases at J, with 14 bases in the middle. CDR3 in amino acids: CASSLEIRGTSTDTQYF. The CDR3 DNA reads as TGTGCCAGCAGCTTAGAAATCCGCGGGACTAGCACAGATACGCAGTATTTT.

The chain couples TRBV11-2 to TRBJ2-5; TRBD1 aligns across 7 bases. The end of the DNA fits TRBJ2-7 better, so the J call may be wrong. The CDR3 has 16 amino acids. The germline CDR1 and CDR2 sequences are SGHAT and FQNNGV. The CDR3 DNA follows: TGTGCCAGCAGCCCTCCCGAGACAGGGCGCACCTACGAGCAGTACTTC. It specifies CASSPPETGRTYEQYF.

The sample holds a few counts of this clone. The chain recombines TRBV9 with TRBJ2-1; the match to TRBD2 covers 11 bases. This CDR3 comprises 15 residues. Germline V gives CDR1 SGDLS, CDR2 YYNGEE. V was clipped by 3 bases and J by 2 bases; unmatched bases: 1. The DNA for the CDR3 is TGTGCCAGCAGCGGGGGACTAGCGGCCTACAATGAGCAGTTCTTC. Its protein is CASSGGLAAYNEQFF.

The chain employs TRBV30 and TRBJ2-1, with 7 bases matching TRBD1. From germline, CDR1 is GTSNPN and CDR2 SVGIG (reference sequence). J was trimmed by 5 bases and V by 2 bases; bases with no gene match: 6. The CDR3 has 14 residues. CDR3 region: CAWSPGQAHNEQFF. CDR3 nucleotides: TGTGCCTGGAGTCCCGGACAGGCCCACAATGAGCAGTTCTTC.

The chain has TRBV5-6 and TRBJ2-7; D may be TRBD1 (7 bases). The germline CDR1 and CDR2 sequences are SGHDT and YYEEEE. The length of the CDR3 is 14 residues. The germline V and J ends were trimmed by 3 bases and 3 bases, with 13 bases remaining between them. The CDR3 coding sequence is TGTGCCAGCAGCTCAGGGCAGGGGGGCTACGAGCAGTACTTC. Translated, it gives CASSSGQGGYEQYF.

The chain links TRBV4-3 to TRBJ1-2; 8 bases align to TRBD1. Germline-derived CDR1 and CDR2 are LGHNA and YSLEER. The CDR3 loop spans 15 amino acids. V was clipped by 4 bases and J by 6 bases; unmatched bases: 10. The DNA of the CDR3 is TGCGCCAGCAGCCTCGGACAGGGTATCACCGATGGCTACACCTTC. It specifies CASSLGQGITDGYTF.

This sequence joins TRBV29-1 and TRBJ2-5; D is ambiguous. Germline V gene lookup returns CDR1 SQVTM and CDR2 ANQGSEA. The CDR3 spans 10 residues. V was clipped by 1 base and J by 13 bases, with 10 bases between them. The CDR3 loop is CSVEVEAMYF. For the CDR3, the DNA is TGCAGCGTTGAAGTTGAAGCTATGTACTTC.